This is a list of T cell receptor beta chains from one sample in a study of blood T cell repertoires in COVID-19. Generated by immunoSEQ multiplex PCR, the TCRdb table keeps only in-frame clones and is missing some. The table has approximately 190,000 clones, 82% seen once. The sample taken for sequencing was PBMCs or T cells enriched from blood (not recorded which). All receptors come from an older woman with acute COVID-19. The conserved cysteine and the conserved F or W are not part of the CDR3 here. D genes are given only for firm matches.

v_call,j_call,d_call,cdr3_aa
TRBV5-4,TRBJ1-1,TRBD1,ASSLGPGQLNTEAF
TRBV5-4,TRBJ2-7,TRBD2,AISGRQYEQY
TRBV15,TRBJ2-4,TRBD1,ATQGAAKNIQY
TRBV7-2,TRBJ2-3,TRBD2,ASSSRAGYTDTQY
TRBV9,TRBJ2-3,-,ASSLSSGNTDTQY
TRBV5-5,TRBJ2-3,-,ASVRSGASTDTQY
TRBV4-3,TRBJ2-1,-,ASSQKSTDQNEQF
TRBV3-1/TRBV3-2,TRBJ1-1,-,ASSQDEFREAF
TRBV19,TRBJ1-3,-,ASSITGSGNTIY
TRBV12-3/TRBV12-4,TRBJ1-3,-,ASTSGGGNTIY
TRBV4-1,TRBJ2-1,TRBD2,ASSHASGRSNEQF
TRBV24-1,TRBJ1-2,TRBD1,ATSDTTGTGFFNYGYT
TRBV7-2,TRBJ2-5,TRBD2,ASSLANFGDYLANRETQY
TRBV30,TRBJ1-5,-,AWSLGTLNQPQH
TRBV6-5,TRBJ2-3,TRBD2,ASRWAGGRGDTQY
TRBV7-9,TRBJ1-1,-,ASSPQSWQDYEAF
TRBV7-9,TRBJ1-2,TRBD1,ASSLDGPGTATNYGYT
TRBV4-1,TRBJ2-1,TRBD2,ASSQEGLVYGEQF
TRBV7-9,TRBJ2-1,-,ASSFVALLSYNEQF
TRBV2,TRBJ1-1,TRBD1,ASSSEGAVMNTEAF
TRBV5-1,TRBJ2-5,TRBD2,ASSWSSGEYQETQY
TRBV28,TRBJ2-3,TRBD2,ASSYPKIRPPAGLAGADTQY
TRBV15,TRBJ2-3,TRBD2,ATSRDALAGTDTQY
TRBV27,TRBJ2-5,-,ASSPNQETQY
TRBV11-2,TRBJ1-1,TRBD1,ASSPGGAVTEAF
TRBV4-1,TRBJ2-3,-,ASSQVGLAIGG
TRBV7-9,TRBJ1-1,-,ASSLESLEAF
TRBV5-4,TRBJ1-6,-,ASSLRQAGTNSPLH
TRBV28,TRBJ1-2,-,ASSPGSPYGYT
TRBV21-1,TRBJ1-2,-,ASSKGPQGILGYGYT
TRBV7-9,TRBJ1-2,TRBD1,ASSAAGTGNGYT